A selection of T cell receptor beta chains follows, all from one sample in a study of blood T cell repertoires in COVID-19. The table came from immunoSEQ multiplex PCR; TCRdb's copy has only in-frame clones and leaves some out. This table holds approximately 190,000 clones, about 88% found once. The sample comprised peripheral blood. The receptors originated from a woman aged 35 to 49 who had recovered from COVID-19. Both conserved end residues are part of each CDR3. Each record gives: CDR3 DNA, CDR3 protein, D gene, V gene, J gene, clone size. D genes are given only for firm matches. Clone size, where shown, is once, few, many, or a class for clones that have expanded.

TGTGCCAGCAGTTTGTTCCGGGACAGCAGCTCTGGGGCCAACGTCCTGACTTTC	CASSLFRDSSSGANVLTF	TRBD1	TRBV27	TRBJ2-6	NA
TGTGCCAGCAGTTTCGGGGATGAAAAACTGTTTTTT	CASSFGDEKLFF	NA	TRBV6-5	TRBJ1-4	NA
TGTGCCAGCAGCGTAGGGCAGAGGTCTAACCACGAGCAGTACTTC	CASSVGQRSNHEQYF	NA	TRBV9	TRBJ2-7	NA
TGTGCCAGCACGGACAGGCCCTCTGGGGCCAACGTCCTGACTTTC	CASTDRPSGANVLTF	TRBD1	TRBV5-6	TRBJ2-6	NA
TGTGCCAGTATGGGGGGGATATACAATGAGCAGTTCTTC	CASMGGIYNEQFF	TRBD2	TRBV19	TRBJ2-1	NA
TGCGCCAGCAGCCAAGACAGGGCGACCTCTGGAAACACCATATATTTT	CASSQDRATSGNTIYF	TRBD1	TRBV5-1	TRBJ1-3	once
TGTGCCATCAGGGGAGGGGACAGGGCTTTCTTT	CAIRGGDRAFF	TRBD1	TRBV10-3	TRBJ1-1	NA
TGTGCCTGGAGCAGGGGTAGGGAGACCCAGTACTTC	CAWSRGRETQYF	NA	TRBV30	TRBJ2-5	NA
TGTGCCAGCTCCCCCACCGGGAACCCCTATAGCAATCAGCCCCAGCATTTT	CASSPTGNPYSNQPQHF	NA	TRBV18	TRBJ1-5	NA
TGTGCCTACAGACAGGGTCCCTACGAGCAGTACTTC	CAYRQGPYEQYF	TRBD1	TRBV30	TRBJ2-7	NA
TGTGCCAGCAGCTTAGGCCCGGGACTAGCCTTTTACGAGCAGTACTTC	CASSLGPGLAFYEQYF	TRBD2	TRBV7-9	TRBJ2-7	NA
TGTGCCAGCAGCGTAGGAGGAGGGCCCACCGGGGAGCTGTTTTTT	CASSVGGGPTGELFF	NA	TRBV9	TRBJ2-2	NA
TGTGCCAGCAGCTTGGAAGGACTCGTGTATTACGAGCAGTACTTC	CASSLEGLVYYEQYF	NA	TRBV2	TRBJ2-7	NA
TGTGCCATCAGACCCGACAGTCTTGGAAACACCATATATTTT	CAIRPDSLGNTIYF	NA	TRBV10-3	TRBJ1-3	NA
TGTGCCAGCAGTTTGCAAGGGGCCAATTCACCCCTCCACTTT	CASSLQGANSPLHF	NA	TRBV28	TRBJ1-6	once
TGTGCCAGCAGCTTCGGAGCGGGAGAACCAGATACGCAGTATTTT	CASSFGAGEPDTQYF	TRBD2	TRBV11-2	TRBJ2-3	NA
TGTGCCAGCGGAGCGGGAGCCGGCCTGAATGAGCAGTTCTTC	CASGAGAGLNEQFF	TRBD2	TRBV11-3	TRBJ2-1	once
TGTGCCAGTAGTATCAACTGGGACAGGCTCAGGGTGGCCGGGGAGCTGTTTTTT	CASSINWDRLRVAGELFF	TRBD1	TRBV19	TRBJ2-2	NA
TGTGCCTGGAGTCAACAGGGATATGGCTACACCTTC	CAWSQQGYGYTF	NA	TRBV30	TRBJ1-2	NA
TGTGCCTGGAGTGGGACTAGCGGGAACCGAGAGCAGTACTTC	CAWSGTSGNREQYF	TRBD2	TRBV30	TRBJ2-7	NA
TGTGCCAGCCGTTTGAAGGGGGCGCGTGGCTACACCTTC	CASRLKGARGYTF	TRBD1	TRBV27	TRBJ1-2	NA
TGTGCCAGCAGCCTCGGACAGGGGCTAACGGGGTACGACTACACCTTC	CASSLGQGLTGYDYTF	TRBD1	TRBV7-2	TRBJ1-2	NA
TGTGCCTGGAGTACTGGGACAGGGAACATTCAGTACTTC	CAWSTGTGNIQYF	TRBD1	TRBV30	TRBJ2-4	NA
TGTGCCAGCAGCTTAGGCCCGGACAATACCGGGGAGCTGTTTTTT	CASSLGPDNTGELFF	NA	TRBV7-7	TRBJ2-2	NA
TGTGCCAGCAGCGGCGAGGGAGCTATTACTGAAGCTTTCTTT	CASSGEGAITEAFF	NA	TRBV13	TRBJ1-1	NA
TGCGCCAGCAGCTTGGCCCAGACAGGGGACGGCACCGGGGAGCTGTTTTTT	CASSLAQTGDGTGELFF	TRBD1	TRBV5-1	TRBJ2-2	NA
TGCAGTGCTAGAATCGTCCCTAGACAGTTCTTC	CSARIVPRQFF	NA	TRBV20-1	TRBJ2-1	once
TGTGCCAGCAGCCAAGGCCGGGGCTCCTACAATGAGCAGTTCTTC	CASSQGRGSYNEQFF	NA	TRBV14	TRBJ2-1	NA
TGCGCCAGCAGCTCCCTCTCGACAGGGGGCTCGGGCACTGAAGCTTTCTTT	CASSSLSTGGSGTEAFF	TRBD1	TRBV5-1	TRBJ1-1	NA
TGTGCCAGCAGCTGGGGCAGGGGGACATACGAGCAGTACTTC	CASSWGRGTYEQYF	TRBD1	TRBV6-5	TRBJ2-7	NA
TGTGCCAGCAGTCCCGGGACAGGAGAATCGAATGAGCAGTTCTTC	CASSPGTGESNEQFF	TRBD1	TRBV27	TRBJ2-1	NA
TGTGCCAGCAGCTTAGATCAGGGGGCGGTTAATGAAAAACTGTTTTTT	CASSLDQGAVNEKLFF	TRBD1	TRBV9	TRBJ1-4	NA
TGCAGCGTCAACAGGGGATCCTACGAGCAGTACTTC	CSVNRGSYEQYF	TRBD1	TRBV29-1	TRBJ2-7	once
TGTGCCAGCAGCTTCCGGACAGCAACAACTAATGAAAAACTGTTTTTT	CASSFRTATTNEKLFF	NA	TRBV5-4	TRBJ1-4	NA
TGCAGCGTTGAAGCCGCTTGGAATTTCGGGGTGAGTGAGCAGTTCTTC	CSVEAAWNFGVSEQFF	NA	TRBV29-1	TRBJ2-1	NA
TGTGCCAGCAGCCAAAGGGGTAGCGGGCCTGAGACCCAGTACTTC	CASSQRGSGPETQYF	TRBD2	TRBV3-1/TRBV3-2	TRBJ2-5	NA
TGTGCCAGCAGCTGGGGACTAGCGGGAGACCACGGCGAGCAGTACTTC	CASSWGLAGDHGEQYF	TRBD2	TRBV7-8	TRBJ2-7	NA
TGTGCCAGCAGCCCTTATTGGGACAGATTAGCGGGAGGGATCTACGAGCAGTACTTC	CASSPYWDRLAGGIYEQYF	TRBD2	TRBV6-2/TRBV6-3	TRBJ2-7	few
TGTGCCAGCAGCTTACAAACTCGGGACAGGGGTCACTGGGGCTATGGCTACACCTTC	CASSLQTRDRGHWGYGYTF	TRBD1	TRBV7-9	TRBJ1-2	NA